Below are 28 T cell receptor beta chains sequenced from a single sample in a study of early T cells in non-severe SARS-CoV-2 infection. Via MiXCR, TCRdb re-called the 5' RACE reads, giving one row per CDR3 protein. This sample has tens of thousands of distinct CDR3 sequences, with under 10% found just once. Sequencing input: whole blood. All receptors derive from an adult who was a healthcare worker with PCR-confirmed SARS-CoV-2 infection or an uninfected control (not recorded which).

This clonotype has just a few counts. The chain links TRBV11-3 to TRBJ2-2; 9 nucleotides align to TRBD1. This CDR3 region has 18 residues. V dropped 4 bases and J dropped 4; count of bases not matched to a gene: 13. Germline assignment: CDR1 SGHNT and CDR2 YENEEA. The DNA of the CDR3 is TGTGCCAGCAGCTGGAGGTCGGGGGGACAGGGTATCACCGGGGAGCTGTTTTTT. Amino acid sequence: CASSWRSGGQGITGELFF. The variable domain in full, completed from reference TRBV11-3 and TRBJ2-2, reads EAGVVQSPRYKIIEKKQPVAFWCNPISGHNTLYWYLQNLGQGPELLIRYENEEAVDDSQLPKDRFSAERLKGVDSTLKIQPAELGDSAVYLCASSWRSGGQGITGELFFGEGSRLTVL.

This clonotype was picked up a small number of times. The rearrangement uses TRBV2 and TRBJ2-1; D may be TRBD2 (6 bases). The ends were cut back, 7 bases at V and 2 bases at J, with 9 bases in the middle. The length of the CDR3 is 13 residues. Germline V gives CDR1 SNHLY, CDR2 FYNNEI. CDR3: CASISGAYNEQFF. DNA for the CDR3: TGTGCCAGCATATCGGGAGCCTACAATGAGCAGTTCTTC.

The table lists this clonotype with many counts. This chain connects TRBV6-2 or TRBV6-3 to TRBJ2-3; 7 bases align to TRBD2. The CDR3 is 17 amino acids. The V and J ends lost 6 bases and 4 bases, in that order; junction bases with no gene match: 16. Germline V gene sequence: CDR1 MNHEY, CDR2 SVGEGT. CDR3 amino acids: CASSSGPGLEGADTQYF. CDR3 nucleotide sequence: TGTGCCAGCAGCTCGGGCCCTGGACTAGAAGGGGCAGATACGCAGTATTTT.

This clonotype was counted a few times. This rearrangement joins TRBV19 to TRBJ2-2; 7 nucleotides agree with TRBD2. V dropped 8 bases and J dropped 0; count of bases not matched to a gene: 6. Germline V gene data show CDR1 as LNHDA and CDR2 as SQIVND (reference sequence). The CDR3 spans 15 residues. The CDR3: CASRPSGTNTGELFF. The DNA of the CDR3 is TGTGCCAGTCGGCCTAGCGGAACGAACACCGGGGAGCTGTTTTTT.

The rearrangement joins TRBV13 to TRBJ1-5; D remains ambiguous. V lost 5 bases to trimming and J lost 11 bases, with 10 bases between them. The CDR3 runs 11 residues. In germline, CDR1 is PRHDT, CDR2 FYEKMQ (reference sequence). The CDR3 nucleotides are TGTGCCAGCAGCCCGCTTACGGCCCAGCATTTT. It encodes CASSPLTAQHF.

The chain combines TRBV5-1 with TRBJ1-1; 8 bases map to TRBD1. V lost 4 bases, J lost 8 bases, and 10 bases stayed unmatched. The CDR3 covers 14 residues. Germline lookup yields CDR1 SGHRS and CDR2 YFSETQ. In DNA, the CDR3 is TGCGCCAGCAGCCCGAATTCCGGGACAGGAGAAGCTTTCTTT. Translation: CASSPNSGTGEAFF. The variable domain in full, with the rest retrieved from reference TRBV5-1 and TRBJ1-1, is KAGVTQTPRYLIKTRGQQVTLSCSPISGHRSVSWYQQTPGQGLQFLFEYFSETQRNKGNFPGRFSGRQFSNSRSEMNVSTLELGDSALYLCASSPNSGTGEAFFGQGTRLTVV.

This clonotype has ten or more counts. This chain joins TRBV12-3 or TRBV12-4 and TRBJ2-1; D perhaps matches TRBD1 (7 bases). Deletions cut 6 bases from V and 8 bases from J, with 23 bases between. The CDR3 has 16 residues. CDR3 in DNA: TGTGCCAGCAGCCTACCCCCGGCAGGGGGGTGGGATGAGCAGTTCTTC. As protein: CASSLPPAGGWDEQFF.

This sequence joins TRBV29-1 and TRBJ2-6; the match to TRBD1 covers 7 bases. The CDR3 extends over 16 amino acids. Germline lookup yields CDR1 SQVTM and CDR2 ANQGSEA. Trimming took 4 bases from V and 2 from J; bases not matched to a gene: 8. This chain's CDR3 is CSVGGQTITGANVLTF. In DNA form, the CDR3 reads TGCAGCGTTGGGGGACAGACTATAACTGGGGCCAACGTCCTGACTTTC.

This clonotype was detected many times. The V call is TRBV29-1, the J call TRBJ2-7; 8 positions match TRBD2. Germline-derived CDR1 and CDR2 are SQVTM and ANQGSEA. The V segment lost 4 bases and the J segment 2 bases; nucleotides outside the gene matches: 4. The CDR3 length is 13 residues. For the CDR3, the DNA is TGCAGCGTTGGAGTAGCGGGGCCCTACGAGCAGTACTTC. Translated, it gives CSVGVAGPYEQYF.

This clonotype was seen a few times. CDR3 sequence (DNA): TGTGCCAGCAGTTTTCCTGGGACAGGGGTCCGGGAAGCTTTCTTT. Its protein product is CASSFPGTGVREAFF. The chain employs TRBV7-2 and TRBJ1-1, with 10 bases matching TRBD1. CDR3 size: 15 residues. Germline values: CDR1 SGHTA, CDR2 FQGNSA. Trimming took 6 bases from V and 8 from J; bases not matched to a gene: 12.

This clonotype has only a few counts. The chain is built from TRBV29-1 and TRBJ2-1; possibly TRBD1 for D (5 bases). With 1 base removed from V and 4 bases from J, the gap between germline ends came to 11 bases. The germline V gene encodes CDR1 SQVTM and CDR2 ANQGSEA. The CDR3 length is 14 residues. The CDR3 sequence: CSVEGQGLYNEQFF. DNA for the CDR3: TGCAGCGTTGAAGGGCAGGGCCTGTACAATGAGCAGTTCTTC.

This clonotype was detected ten times or more. The V call is TRBV7-6, the J call TRBJ2-1, with D hard to call. Germline V gene lookup returns CDR1 SGHVS and CDR2 FNYEAQ. This CDR3 has 16 residues. V was pared by 6 bases and J by 0 bases, with 15 bases between. The CDR3 coding sequence is TGTGCCAGCAGTTTCAAGCTCCGGAGCTCCTACAATGAGCAGTTCTTC. Its protein product is CASSFKLRSSYNEQFF.

This clonotype was seen repeatedly, ten times or more. V gene TRBV19 combines with J gene TRBJ1-2; a weak D match, TRBD1 (5 bases). V lost 9 bases and J 7 bases, leaving 15 bases between the germline ends. Per germline, CDR1 LNHDA and CDR2 SQIVND (reference sequence). There are 12 residues in the CDR3. CDR3 nucleotides: TGTGCCAGCCAACCAGGGTCGGGTGGCTACACCTTC. Translated: CASQPGSGGYTF.

This clonotype was detected only a few times. The chain uses TRBV9 and TRBJ1-1; D call uncertain. The length of the CDR3 is 14 residues. With 6 bases removed from V and 0 bases from J, the gap between germline ends came to 12 bases. Germline assignment: CDR1 SGDLS and CDR2 YYNGEE. As DNA, the CDR3 is TGTGCCAGCACTGTCGGGCGCCTGAACACTGAAGCTTTCTTT. It is translated as CASTVGRLNTEAFF.

This clonotype occurred a few times. The rearrangement uses TRBV4-3 and TRBJ2-1; 16 positions agree with TRBD2. This CDR3 spans 17 amino acids. V shed 3 bases, J shed 5 bases, and the junction held 4 bases outside the gene matches. CDR1 is LGHNA and CDR2 is YSLEER in the germline V gene. The CDR3 DNA reads TGCGCCAGCAGCCAGGGACTAGCGGGAGGGCCTGACAATGAGCAGTTCTTC. Translation: CASSQGLAGGPDNEQFF.

This clonotype came up a few times. The chain employs TRBV20-1 and TRBJ2-7; 8 bases are shared with TRBD1. The CDR3 has 14 amino acids. Germline CDR1 reads DFQATT; CDR2 reads SNEGSKA (reference sequence). J lost 6 bases, V lost 0 bases, and 7 bases had no gene match. The CDR3 sequence is CSAREDNRGSEQYF. CDR3 DNA: TGCAGTGCTAGAGAGGATAACAGGGGGTCCGAGCAGTACTTC.

J is TRBJ2-1 and V is TRBV15; D is possibly TRBD1 (5 bases). The CDR3 covers 17 residues. Germline loops: CDR1 LNHNV, CDR2 YYDKDF (reference sequence). The V end was cut by 1 base, the J end by 5 bases, with 18 bases between. CDR3 DNA sequence: TGTGCCACCAGCAGAGCGCGTAACAGGCCTTATAACAATGAGCAGTTCTTC. Translation: CATSRARNRPYNNEQFF.

The chain links TRBV27 to TRBJ2-3; TRBD2 is a possible D gene (6 bases). V lost 2 bases, J lost 0 bases, and 12 bases lay in between. CDR3 length: 16 amino acids. Germline CDR1 reads MNHEY; CDR2 reads SMNVEV (reference sequence). CDR3 in DNA: TGTGCCAGCAGTTTAGGGGCGGGGACTAGCACAGATACGCAGTATTTT. Its protein product is CASSLGAGTSTDTQYF.

This clonotype was seen more than once but under ten times. The chain joins TRBV27 to TRBJ2-3; maybe TRBD2 (6 bases). This CDR3 is 15 amino acids long. CDR1 and CDR2 from the germline V gene are MNHEY and SMNVEV (reference sequence). Deletions cut 5 bases from V and 2 bases from J, with 14 bases between. The CDR3 loop is CASSPNLATTDTQYF. CDR3 nucleotides: TGTGCCAGCAGTCCCAATCTAGCGACCACAGATACGCAGTATTTT.

The chain has TRBV7-6 and TRBJ2-1, with 13 bases aligning to TRBD2. V shed 5 bases and J 0 bases; nucleotides not matched to a gene: 10. Germline CDR1 SGHVS, CDR2 FNYEAQ. The CDR3 length is 19 residues. The chain's CDR3 is CASSPRTSGSGSSYNEQFF. CDR3 nucleotide sequence: TGTGCCAGCAGCCCCCGGACTAGCGGGAGTGGCAGCTCCTACAATGAGCAGTTCTTC.

This clonotype was detected ten times or more. The V gene is TRBV7-2, the J gene TRBJ1-1; D is unclear. With 3 bases removed from V and 4 bases from J, the gap between germline ends came to 12 bases. Germline CDR1 is SGHTA and CDR2 is FQGNSA. The CDR3 contains 14 residues. The chain's CDR3 is CASSFGLGGTEAFF. Written as DNA, the CDR3 is TGTGCCAGCAGCTTTGGATTGGGCGGCACTGAAGCTTTCTTT.

This clonotype was seen repeatedly, ten times or more. The V and J genes are TRBV20-1 and TRBJ2-1; 13 bases are shared with TRBD2. The V gene end was trimmed by 6 bases and the J gene end by 6 bases; junction bases not matched to a gene: 11. The V gene's germline CDR1 is DFQATT and CDR2 SNEGSKA (reference sequence). The length of the CDR3 is 16 residues. The CDR3 here is CSAELAGGPQGNEQFF. CDR3 nucleotide sequence: TGCAGTGCAGAACTAGCGGGAGGGCCTCAAGGCAATGAGCAGTTCTTC.

Remarks on this clonotype: This may be a read error, as it is one base from a much larger clone. This chain uses TRBV6-2 or TRBV6-3 with TRBJ2-1, with 10 bases that match TRBD1. CDR3 size: 15 residues. CDR1 and CDR2 (germline): MNHEY, SVGEGT. The CDR3 DNA reads as TGTGTCAGCACCCCGCCGGGACAGGGGCACAATGAGCAGTTCTTC. Translated, it gives CVSTPPGQGHNEQFF.

The sample holds a few counts of this clonotype. V and J are TRBV7-9 and TRBJ1-2; D remains unclear. This CDR3 is built from 13 residues. Germline lookup yields CDR1 SEHNR and CDR2 FQNEAQ (reference sequence). The germline V and J ends were trimmed by 3 bases and 4 bases, with 9 bases remaining between them. In DNA, the CDR3 is TGTGCCAGCAGCTTCGAGACCCGCTATGGCTACACCTTC. This gives the protein CASSFETRYGYTF. The whole variable domain, remainder taken from reference TRBV7-9 and TRBJ1-2, is DTGVSQNPRHKITKRGQNVTFRCDPISEHNRLYWYRQTLGQGPEFLTYFQNEAQLEKSRLLSDRFSAERPKGSFSTLEIQRTEQGDSAMYLCASSFETRYGYTFGSGTRLTVV.

This clonotype was counted at least ten times. One end of the junction fails to match germline, which may point to a read error. The chain combines TRBV7-9 with TRBJ1-1; the match to TRBD1 covers 9 bases. Germline V gene sequence: CDR1 SEHNR, CDR2 FQNEAQ (reference sequence). This CDR3 has 14 amino acids. CDR3 in DNA: TGCGCCAGCAGCCGTGGACAGGGGTACACTGAAGCTTTCTTT. The encoded protein is CASSRGQGYTEAFF.

The sample holds many counts of this clonotype. The V call is TRBV5-1, the J call TRBJ2-1, with 10 nucleotides matching TRBD2. From germline, CDR1 is SGHRS and CDR2 YFSETQ. The CDR3 has 15 residues. Trimming removed 0 bases from V and 7 bases from J; junction bases left unmatched: 4. CDR3 residues: CASSLGLAGVNEQFF. CDR3 coding DNA: TGCGCCAGCAGCTTGGGGCTAGCGGGAGTAAATGAGCAGTTCTTC.

Details on this clonotype: Just one base apart from a much larger clone, this may be a read error. The V call is TRBV4-1, the J call TRBJ1-5; possible D gene TRBD1, 6 bases. This CDR3 is built from 15 residues. Germline values: CDR1 MGHRA, CDR2 YSYEKL. The V end lost 1 base, the J end lost 3 bases, and 10 bases lay between the germline ends. The CDR3 bases are TGCGCCAGCAGCCAAGTTTCAGGGGACAATCAGCCCCAGCATTTT. Protein: CASSQVSGDNQPQHF.

This clonotype showed up just a few times. This chain joins TRBV20-1 and TRBJ2-1, with D perhaps being TRBD1 or TRBD2 (5 bases each). CDR3 length: 13 amino acids. V was clipped by 5 bases and J by 3 bases, with 11 bases between them. Per germline, CDR1 DFQATT and CDR2 SNEGSKA (reference sequence). The DNA of the CDR3 is TGCAGTGCTTTGGGGGATGACTACAATGAGCAGTTCTTC. Amino acid sequence: CSALGDDYNEQFF.